A single TCR beta chain is shown here with its context. These data belong to a study of T cells in Graves' hyperthyroidism and ophthalmopathy. Overall study context: Peripheral blood was acquired at first diagnosis, ahead of any therapy whatsoever.

Patients between 18 and 65 years old had hyperthyroidism, newly diagnosed and lasting under 2 months. Uncontrolled infection, other autoimmune disease, pregnancy and lactation each barred patients from inclusion. Source material for PBMCs was more than 9.5 ml fresh peripheral blood. RNA transcripts served as the template for amplifying TCR beta CDR3 regions. The TCR CDR3 first-round RT-PCR relied on the HTBI primer set. Each CDR3 protein gets one entry after TCRdb re-called the multiplex PCR reads with MiXCR. The sample comprises around 380,000 distinct CDR3 sequences, 13% of which are singletons, and around 21% rests with the top ten. The specimen was blood. The clonotype comes from a man aged 25 to 40 with Graves' hyperthyroidism that later progressed to Graves' ophthalmopathy.

CDR3 amino acids: CASSLQQGNVRKLFF. The CDR3 nucleotides read TGTGCCAGCAGCTTACAACAGGGTAACGTTAGAAAACTGTTTTTT. The V gene is TRBV7-8, the J gene TRBJ1-4; perhaps TRBD1 as D (6 bases). Trimming removed 2 bases from V and 10 bases from J, with 17 bases in between. The CDR3 is 15 amino acids. The V gene's germline CDR1 is SGHVS and CDR2 FQNEAQ.